This T cell receptor (beta chain) was recorded in a study of cytomegalovirus exposure and HLA in healthy donors (dated 2017 in TCRdb). In the study overall: According to an earlier analysis of 587 of the donors, roughly 180 million T cells yielded some 110 million unique TCR beta sequences and approximately 280 Gb of sequence data. About 300 gigabases of sequencing data and some 85 million unique TCR sequences were included in an early release covering roughly 700 HLA-typed donors. Among the roughly 400 genotyped donors, around 81% belonged to the genetic ancestry cluster associated with self-reported Caucasian donors. The aim of the study was to test whether cataloging public T cell receptors could identify signatures of past pathogen exposure. The T cell repertoires of 666 subjects were profiled by immunosequencing and related to cytomegalovirus serostatus. In addition to the first cohort of 500 to 850 subjects, a separate validation cohort of 120 different subjects was used. To predict cytomegalovirus infection status, the study combined high-throughput TCR immunosequencing, statistical association of individual TCRs with disease status, and machine learning. In a later analysis, previously published TCR beta repertoires from 666 donors were re-analyzed and high-resolution HLA genotyping was added so that TCR occurrence patterns could be studied. The later analysis used no new phenotypic data to find candidate immune exposures, relying instead on TCR beta sequences and their occurrence across donors. An earlier analysis of approximately 630 of the donors applied high-throughput TCR beta sequencing to assess whether each TCR beta V gene segment acted as functional or pseudogenic. Donor age, sex, ethnicity and CMV serostatus were compiled alongside the repertoire data. A later genetic analysis took genome-wide SNP genotypes for about 55% of the 666 donors and used that subset as a discovery cohort. All discovery cohort repertoires had been generated on a single sequencing platform. Class I and class II HLA loci were covered by the typing at four-digit resolution. Typing coverage varied by locus: roughly 629-630 donors for A, B, C, DRB1 and DQB1; 522 for DQA1; approximately 610 for DPA1; roughly 470 for DPB1. Four to six DR-DQ haplotypes were handled as single units for association and clustering, since linkage in the cohort was strong. Across 300 to 500 genotyped donors of the cohort, an average of about 240,000 unique TCR beta nucleotide sequences per donor were sequenced, and about a sixth of those sequences were non-productive.

As to this clone: Its antigen is still unknown. Base-call qualities are not available, and no considerably larger clone is one nucleotide away.

The cohort comprised some 680 healthy bone marrow donors. Cohort members were all nominally healthy when sampled, although unrecorded immune exposures were likely present. The donor was CMV seronegative and was included in the group of over 300 seronegative cohort members. Each donor provided a peripheral blood sample, and peripheral blood mononuclear cells were used for TCR beta sequencing. Genomic DNA was extracted from the blood cell samples with the Qiagen DNeasy Blood Extraction Kit. What the authors observed across the whole study: Across donors, most TCR sequences were observed very rarely, whereas some public TCRs were present in many individuals. In a later analysis, most CMV-associated TCR beta chains were found to appear HLA-restricted, with HLA associations seemingly driven largely by CMV exposure. CMV serostatus was the only immune exposure information available for the cohort. In an earlier analysis of 587 of the donors, most TCR beta V segments appeared in productive rearrangements about 87% or about 30% of the time, broadly matching IMGT annotations. A later analysis found that TCR association rates varied across HLA loci, with DRB1 alleles showing the most associated TCRs and HLA-C alleles the fewest. In the study, some 180 TCR beta chains were listed as associated with cytomegalovirus. The classifier was reported to diagnose cytomegalovirus status with high specificity and sensitivity in both the original cohort and the validation cohort. HLA typing was unavailable for some donors at each locus, so association tests used only the typed subset. In a later genetic analysis, fewer N-insertions in productive TCRs were reported among donors in an Asian-associated ancestry cluster than the roughly 700-donor mean. When HLA alleles, especially DR and DQ, strongly co-occurred, attributing TCR associations to individual alleles was difficult. A few of the identified cytomegalovirus-associated TCR beta chains were confirmed in vitro to be specific for cytomegalovirus antigens. Specific HLA alleles were associated with 16,951 TCR beta sequences at a false discovery rate of 0.05 in a later analysis. Several of the top co-occurrence clusters appeared to be linked to parvovirus B19, influenza, CMV and Epstein-Barr virus, according to a later analysis. This cohort had only TCR beta chains sequenced, and the lack of alpha or paired-chain data limited which features could be detected. A further reported finding was that TCR beta sequences accurately predicted the HLA-A and HLA-B alleles for most subjects in the first cohort. The authors suggested that the approach could potentially be extended to other disease states and immunological phenotypes. A cluster of highly shared sequence variants was judged likely to represent a technical artifact of the sequencing pipeline. Correlated functional status among segregating V segments might be attributable to linkage disequilibrium, but an unknown experimental factor could not be ruled out. Because counts were too low, 15 to 20 rarely observed V segments, including chromosome 9 orphons, were excluded from the earlier analysis of 587 of the donors. Presence/absence analyses assumed roughly uniform sequencing depth across donors, an assumption that may not hold. V-gene and J-gene trimming of TCR beta chains was associated with a missense DCLRE1C variant in a later genetic analysis, and the association was replicated in an independent cohort. A later analysis found that HLA-associated TCR beta chains were more clonally expanded and had lower generation probabilities than equally common non-associated chains.

Libraries were constructed by the immunoSEQ multiplex PCR assay. A mixture of 60 forward primers for TCR Vbeta segments and 13 reverse primers for TCR Jbeta segments was used in the multiplex PCR. Amplification of the CDR3 region of rearranged TCR beta genes was performed with a multiplex PCR assay on genomic DNA. The Illumina HiSeq System was used to sequence the amplified TCR beta libraries as 87-base-pair reads. On the study's bioinformatics: A later analysis counted around 72 million unique TCR beta chains across the 670 or so repertoires, and some 12 million of these chains were shared by at least two donors. A nearest-neighbor algorithm error-corrected the raw reads and collapsed the reads into unique sequences, merging closely related sequences to remove PCR and sequencing errors. To assign V, D and J gene segments, CDR3 sequences were aligned to IMGT reference sequences. For a sequence to be retained, at least a six-nucleotide match to both a V gene segment and a J gene segment was required. Rearrangements were classified as productive when the CDR3 lacked stop codons and remained in frame with V and J, and all other rearrangements were classified as non-productive. Following IMGT convention, CDR3 was defined as the stretch from the second conserved V-encoded cysteine to the conserved J-encoded phenylalanine. The earlier analysis of some 600 of the donors excluded sequences that lacked an unambiguous match to a single V gene segment. In an earlier analysis of 450 to 750 of the donors, a V segment was called functional when productive rearrangements were above 56.7%, and segregating when the standard deviation between donors exceeded 5%. To diagnose cytomegalovirus status from the catalog of TCR beta chain sequences, a statistical classification framework was built. In a later analysis, V and J genes were assigned by comparing TCR nucleotide sequences against IMGT/GENE-DB human TR gene sequences. In a later analysis, CDR3 sequences and most-parsimonious VDJ recombination scenarios were assigned using the TCRdist pipeline. In a later analysis, each TCR beta chain was defined by its CDR3 amino acid sequence together with its V-gene family, and reads without a unique V-gene family were excluded. As a way to deal with suspected cross-contamination and a sequencing artifact, a later analysis dropped 450 to 600 nucleotide sequences that were highly shared and had low generation probability. For each public chain, a later analysis derived a clonal expansion index from normalized ranks of inferred template counts within each repertoire. In a later analysis, generation probabilities were computed using a VDJ recombination model fitted to out-of-frame rearrangements, and the results were checked against IGoR. A later analysis scored TCR-TCR, TCR-HLA and TCR-CMV co-occurrence with hypergeometric tests, applying a repertoire-size bias correction to TCR pairs. False discovery rates were estimated in a later analysis by permuting HLA or CMV assignments 20 times. In a later analysis, co-occurring TCRs were grouped with DBSCAN, and TCRdist sequence similarity was added when clustering was performed within HLA-allele-positive subsets. Repertoires with fewer than 30,000 or more than 120,000 public chains, plus five repertoires with anomalous nucleotide sharing, were excluded from co-occurrence clustering. In TCRdb, the immuneACCESS table is reduced to in-frame sequences with V and J assigned. These tables do not hold every clone; where another copy was compared, an unresolved V gene accounts for under half, and the others remain unexplained. V, J and clone size are those of that table, while D and trimming were read from the DNA. The sample table holds about 150,000 clones, of which around 83% were seen once. In total, the top ten clones hold roughly 2.4% of the sample.

Sequencing used PBMCs. This clonotype was obtained from a woman aged 18-30 years in good health and CMV-seronegative.

DNA sequence: TGCGCCAGCAGCCCGGGGGTCAGCGGGGGCTTTGGGCAGTACTTC. The resulting protein is CASSPGVSGGFGQYF. Recombination connected TRBV5-1 to TRBJ2-7; 8 central bases correspond to TRBD2. The CDR3 numbers 15 residues from cysteine through phenylalanine. The retained sequence is limited to the CDR3, 45 bases, with the frame set at the first base. The germline V gene sets CDR1 to SGHRS and CDR2 to YFSETQ. Trimming takes 4 bases off V and 9 bases off J; junction bases not matched to a gene: 15.